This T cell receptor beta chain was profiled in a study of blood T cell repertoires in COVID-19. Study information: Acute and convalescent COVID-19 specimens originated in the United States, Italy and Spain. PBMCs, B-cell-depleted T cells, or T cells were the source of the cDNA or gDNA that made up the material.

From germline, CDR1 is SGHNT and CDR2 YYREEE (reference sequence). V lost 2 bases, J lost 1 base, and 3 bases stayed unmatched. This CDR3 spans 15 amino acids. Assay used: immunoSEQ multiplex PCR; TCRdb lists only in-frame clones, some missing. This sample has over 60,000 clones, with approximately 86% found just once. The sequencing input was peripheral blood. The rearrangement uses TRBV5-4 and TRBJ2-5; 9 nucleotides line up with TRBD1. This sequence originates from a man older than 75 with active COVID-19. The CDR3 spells CASSLGTGIQETQYF. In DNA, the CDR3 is TGTGCCAGCAGCTTAGGGACAGGGATCCAAGAGACCCAGTACTTC. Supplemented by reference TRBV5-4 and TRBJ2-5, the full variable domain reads ETGVTQSPTHLIKTRGQQVTLRCSSQSGHNTVSWYQQALGQGPQFIFQYYREEENGRGNFPPRFSGLQFPNYSSELNVNALELDDSALYLCASSLGTGIQETQYFGPGTRLLVL.